The 5 T cell receptor beta chains reported below all come from one sample, sequenced in a study of shared clonotypes between healthy human individuals. Naive CD8 cells comprised CD45RO-negative, CCR7-positively selected cells, excluding terminally differentiated effector memory CD45RA+ cells. Clones were sequenced by immunoSEQ multiplex PCR, and TCRdb holds only the in-frame ones, with some missing. The top ten hold more than 1.5% of the sample, which has around 2.1 million clones, about 93% seen once. Sequencing was carried out using naive CD8+ T cells from PBMCs. The receptor source for this set is a man between 18 and 29 years old in good health. Some clones in this sample may be carry-over from other donors' samples.

The chain combines TRBV10-2 with TRBJ2-7; D is possibly TRBD1 (6 bases). Trimming removed 6 bases at V and 6 bases at J, with 18 bases between. Per germline, CDR1 WSHSY and CDR2 SAAADI. The CDR3 has 14 amino acids. The CDR3 spells CASREAGDYGEQYF. In DNA, the CDR3 is TGCGCCAGCAGGGAGGCAGGGGATTACGGCGAGCAGTACTTC.

This clone was seen just once. This sequence joins TRBV25-1 and TRBJ2-7, with 8 bases matching TRBD2. The germline gives CDR1 MGHDK, CDR2 SYGVNS. The CDR3 has 14 residues. The CDR3 reads CATLEDGRAYEQYF. For the CDR3, the DNA is TGTGCTACCTTGGAGGACGGGAGGGCCTACGAGCAGTACTTC.

CDR3 sequence reads: CASMGMTYNEQFF. The DNA for the CDR3 is TGTGCCAGTATGGGGATGACCTACAATGAGCAGTTCTTC. The chain joins TRBV11-2 to TRBJ2-1; D gene ambiguous. V was trimmed by 9 bases and J by 2 bases, leaving 11 bases between them. The germline CDR1 and CDR2 sequences are SGHAT and FQNNGV. The CDR3 totals 13 residues.

V usage is TRBV7-8 and J usage is TRBJ2-7; D possibly uses TRBD1 or TRBD2 (5 bases each). V lost 4 bases to trimming and J lost 6 bases, with 16 bases between them. In germline, CDR1 is SGHVS, CDR2 FQNEAQ. The CDR3 has 14 amino acids. The DNA for the CDR3 is TGTGCCAGCAGCTACCTGACTGGGGGAAGCGAGCAGTACTTC. It encodes CASSYLTGGSEQYF.

V usage is TRBV27 and J usage is TRBJ2-1; D perhaps matches TRBD2 (5 bases). V was cut by 2 bases and J by 8 bases, with 19 bases left in between. The CDR3 is 16 residues long. The germline V gene encodes CDR1 MNHEY and CDR2 SMNVEV (reference sequence). The CDR3 region is CASSLVSVSGVHEQFF. The CDR3, as DNA: TGTGCCAGCAGTTTAGTTAGCGTCAGTGGAGTACATGAGCAGTTCTTC.